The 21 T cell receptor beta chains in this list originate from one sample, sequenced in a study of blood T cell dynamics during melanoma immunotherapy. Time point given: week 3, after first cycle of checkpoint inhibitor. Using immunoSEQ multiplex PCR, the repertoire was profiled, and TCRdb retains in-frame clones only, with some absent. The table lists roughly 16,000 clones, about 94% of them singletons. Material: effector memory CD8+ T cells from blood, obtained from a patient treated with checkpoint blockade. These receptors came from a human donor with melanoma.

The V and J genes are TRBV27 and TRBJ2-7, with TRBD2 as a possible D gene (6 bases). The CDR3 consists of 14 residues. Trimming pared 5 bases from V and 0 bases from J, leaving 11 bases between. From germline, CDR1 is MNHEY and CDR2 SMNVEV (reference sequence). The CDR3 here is CASSLDGSSYEQYF. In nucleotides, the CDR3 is TGTGCCAGCAGTCTGGACGGGAGCTCCTACGAGCAGTACTTC.

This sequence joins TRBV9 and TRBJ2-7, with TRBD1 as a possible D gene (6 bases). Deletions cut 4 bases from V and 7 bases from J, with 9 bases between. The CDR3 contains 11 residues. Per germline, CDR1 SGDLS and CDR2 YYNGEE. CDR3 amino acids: CASSQGSEQYF. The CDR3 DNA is TGTGCCAGCAGCCAGGGGAGTGAGCAGTACTTC.

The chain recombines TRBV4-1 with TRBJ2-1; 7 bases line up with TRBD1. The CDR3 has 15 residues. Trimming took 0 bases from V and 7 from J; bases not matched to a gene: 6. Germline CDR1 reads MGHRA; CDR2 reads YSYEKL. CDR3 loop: CASSQEGGALNEQFF. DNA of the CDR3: TGCGCCAGCAGCCAAGAAGGGGGCGCGTTGAATGAGCAGTTCTTC.

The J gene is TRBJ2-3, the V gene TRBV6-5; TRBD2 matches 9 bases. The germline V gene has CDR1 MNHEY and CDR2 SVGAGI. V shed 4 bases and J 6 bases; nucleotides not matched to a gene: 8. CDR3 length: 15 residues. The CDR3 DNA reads TGTGCCAGCAGTTTATTCCCTAGCGGGACGGATACGCAGTATTTT. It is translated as CASSLFPSGTDTQYF.

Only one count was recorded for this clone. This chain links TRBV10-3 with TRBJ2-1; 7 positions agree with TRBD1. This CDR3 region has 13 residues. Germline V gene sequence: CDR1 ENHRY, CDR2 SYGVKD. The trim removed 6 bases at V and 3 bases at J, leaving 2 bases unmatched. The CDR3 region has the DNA TGTGCCATCAGCTGGGACAGCTACAATGAGCAGTTCTTC. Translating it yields CAISWDSYNEQFF.

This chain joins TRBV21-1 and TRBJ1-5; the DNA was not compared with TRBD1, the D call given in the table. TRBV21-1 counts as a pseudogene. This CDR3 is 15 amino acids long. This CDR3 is CASSRATGGGQPQHF. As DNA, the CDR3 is TGTGCCAGCAGCAGGGCGACAGGGGGCGGTCAGCCCCAGCATTTT.

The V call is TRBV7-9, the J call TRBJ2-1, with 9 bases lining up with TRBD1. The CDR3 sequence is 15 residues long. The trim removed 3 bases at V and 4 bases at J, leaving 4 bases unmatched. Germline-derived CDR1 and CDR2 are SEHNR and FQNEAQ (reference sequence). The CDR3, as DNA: TGTGCCAGCAGCTTGGGGACAGGGAGTTACAATGAGCAGTTCTTC. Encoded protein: CASSLGTGSYNEQFF.

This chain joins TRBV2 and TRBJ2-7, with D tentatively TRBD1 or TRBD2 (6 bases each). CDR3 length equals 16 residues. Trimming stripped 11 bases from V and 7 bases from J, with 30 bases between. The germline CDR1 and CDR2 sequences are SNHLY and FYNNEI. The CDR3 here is CAGGADYRALDREQYF. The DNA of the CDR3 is TGTGCCGGCGGGGCCGACTACAGGGCCCTCGATAGAGAGCAGTACTTC.

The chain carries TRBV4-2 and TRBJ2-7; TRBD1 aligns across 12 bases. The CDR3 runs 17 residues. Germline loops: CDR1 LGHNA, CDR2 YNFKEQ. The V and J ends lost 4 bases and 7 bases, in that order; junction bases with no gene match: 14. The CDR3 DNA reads TGTGCCAGCAGCCTTACATTCCCGGGACAGGGGGCGAGGGAGCAGTACTTC. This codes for CASSLTFPGQGAREQYF.

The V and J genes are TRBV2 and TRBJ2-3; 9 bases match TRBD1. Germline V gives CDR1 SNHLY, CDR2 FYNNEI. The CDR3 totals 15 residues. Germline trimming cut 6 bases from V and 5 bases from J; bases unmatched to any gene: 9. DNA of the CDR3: TGTGCCAGCAGGGACCCGGGACAGGGTGAAGATACGCAGTATTTT. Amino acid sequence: CASRDPGQGEDTQYF.

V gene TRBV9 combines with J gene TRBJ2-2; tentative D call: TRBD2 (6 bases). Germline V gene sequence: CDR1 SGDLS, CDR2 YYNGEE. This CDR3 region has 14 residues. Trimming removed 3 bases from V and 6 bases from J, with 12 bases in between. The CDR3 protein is CASSGLDGAGELFF. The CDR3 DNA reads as TGTGCCAGCAGCGGACTAGATGGGGCCGGGGAGCTGTTTTTT.

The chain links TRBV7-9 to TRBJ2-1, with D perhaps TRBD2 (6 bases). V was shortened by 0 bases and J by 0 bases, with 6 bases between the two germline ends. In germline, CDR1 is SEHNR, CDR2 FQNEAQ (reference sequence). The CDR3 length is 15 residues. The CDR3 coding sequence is TGTGCCAGCAGCTTAGCGACTAGCTCCTACAATGAGCAGTTCTTC. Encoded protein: CASSLATSSYNEQFF.

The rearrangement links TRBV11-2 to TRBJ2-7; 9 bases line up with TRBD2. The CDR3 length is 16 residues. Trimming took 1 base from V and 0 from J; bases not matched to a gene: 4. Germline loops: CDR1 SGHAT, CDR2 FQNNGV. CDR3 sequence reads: CASSLAPSGTSYEQYF. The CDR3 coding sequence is TGTGCCAGCAGCTTAGCCCCTAGCGGGACCTCCTACGAGCAGTACTTC. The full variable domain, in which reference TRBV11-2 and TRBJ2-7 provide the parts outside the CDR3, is EAGVAQSPRYKIIEKRQSVAFWCNPISGHATLYWYQQILGQGPKLLIQFQNNGVVDDSQLPKDRFSAERLKGVDSTLKIQPAKLEDSAVYLCASSLAPSGTSYEQYFGPGTRLTVT.

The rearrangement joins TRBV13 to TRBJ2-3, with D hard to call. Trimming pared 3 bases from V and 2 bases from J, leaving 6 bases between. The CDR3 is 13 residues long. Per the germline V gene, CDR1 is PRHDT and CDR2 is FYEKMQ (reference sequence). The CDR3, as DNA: TGTGCCAGCAGCTTCTCACCCACAGATACGCAGTATTTT. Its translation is CASSFSPTDTQYF.

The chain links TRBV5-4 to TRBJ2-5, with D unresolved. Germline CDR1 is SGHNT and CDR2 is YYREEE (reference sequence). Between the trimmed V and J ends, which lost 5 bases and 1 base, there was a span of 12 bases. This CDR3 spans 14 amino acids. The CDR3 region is CASSLGRTQETQYF. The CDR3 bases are TGTGCCAGCAGTCTCGGGCGGACCCAAGAGACCCAGTACTTC.

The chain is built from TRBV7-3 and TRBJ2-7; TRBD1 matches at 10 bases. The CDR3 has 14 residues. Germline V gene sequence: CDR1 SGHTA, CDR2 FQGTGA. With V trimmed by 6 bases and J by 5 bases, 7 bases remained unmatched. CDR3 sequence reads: CASSPTGGRDEQYF. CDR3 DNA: TGTGCCAGCAGTCCGACAGGGGGCAGGGACGAGCAGTACTTC.

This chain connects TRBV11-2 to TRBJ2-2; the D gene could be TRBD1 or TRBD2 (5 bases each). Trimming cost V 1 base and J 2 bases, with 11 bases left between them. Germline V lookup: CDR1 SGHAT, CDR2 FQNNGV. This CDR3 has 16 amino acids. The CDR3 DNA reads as TGTGCCAGCAGCTTAGCTCCGGGGCGAAACACCGGGGAGCTGTTTTTT. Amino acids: CASSLAPGRNTGELFF. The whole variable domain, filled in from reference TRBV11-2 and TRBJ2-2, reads EAGVAQSPRYKIIEKRQSVAFWCNPISGHATLYWYQQILGQGPKLLIQFQNNGVVDDSQLPKDRFSAERLKGVDSTLKIQPAKLEDSAVYLCASSLAPGRNTGELFFGEGSRLTVL.

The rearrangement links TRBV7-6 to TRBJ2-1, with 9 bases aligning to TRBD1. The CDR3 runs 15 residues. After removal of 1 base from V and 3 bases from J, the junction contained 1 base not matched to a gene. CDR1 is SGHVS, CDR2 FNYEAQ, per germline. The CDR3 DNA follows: TGTGCCAGCAGCTTAGGGGGACAGGGCTACAATGAGCAGTTCTTC. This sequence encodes CASSLGGQGYNEQFF. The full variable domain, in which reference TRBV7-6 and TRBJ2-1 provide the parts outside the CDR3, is GAGVSQSPRYKVTKRGQDVALRCDPISGHVSLYWYRQALGQGPEFLTYFNYEAQQDKSGLPNDRFSAERPEGSISTLTIQRTEQRDSAMYRCASSLGGQGYNEQFFGPGTRLTVL.

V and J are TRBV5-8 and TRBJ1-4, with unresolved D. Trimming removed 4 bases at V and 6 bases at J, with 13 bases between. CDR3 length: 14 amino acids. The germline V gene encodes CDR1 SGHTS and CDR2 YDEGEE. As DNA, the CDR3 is TGTGCCAGCAGCCCGGGTGGGGAGCATGAAAAACTGTTTTTT. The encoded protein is CASSPGGEHEKLFF.

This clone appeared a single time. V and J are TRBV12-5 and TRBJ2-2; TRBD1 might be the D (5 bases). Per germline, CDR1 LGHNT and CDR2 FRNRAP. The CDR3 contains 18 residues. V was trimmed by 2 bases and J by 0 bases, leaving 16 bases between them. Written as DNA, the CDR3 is TGTGCTAGTGGTTTGTGGGGCAGCTTCGACGCGAACACCGGGGAGCTGTTTTTT. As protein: CASGLWGSFDANTGELFF.

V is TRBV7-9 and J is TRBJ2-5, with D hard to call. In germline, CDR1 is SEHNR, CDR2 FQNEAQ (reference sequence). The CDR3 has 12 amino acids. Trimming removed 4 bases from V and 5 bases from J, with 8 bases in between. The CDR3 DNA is TGTGCCAGCAGCTCGGGTGGGGAGACCCAGTACTTC. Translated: CASSSGGETQYF.